This T cell receptor beta chain came from a study of OX40 agonist ivuxolimab in advanced cancers. About the study: Clinicians treated patients with ivuxolimab, an agonistic anti-OX40 (CD134) antibody. The eligibility criteria allowed prior anti-PD-1, anti-PD-L1 or anti-CTLA-4 therapy, and 30% to 45% had some.

V lost 3 bases and J lost 3, with 6 bases in between. CDR1 KGHSH and CDR2 LQKENI come from the germline V gene. The CDR3 extends over 13 amino acids. Study-level points and caveats: Among the lowest peripheral clonal expansion occurred in 0.1-3.0 mg/kg partial responders. Doses of 0.1 to 3.0 mg/kg were accompanied by clonal expansion of CD4+ and CD8+ blood T cells by week 6.

Sequencing was performed with immunoSEQ multiplex PCR; in TCRdb, only in-frame clones are kept and a portion is missing. The profile shows approximately 60,000 clones, roughly 90% of them singletons. On this clone itself: Antigen: not known.

The chain combines TRBV18 with TRBJ1-5; D unclear. The clonotype was recovered from an adult with an advanced solid tumor such as melanoma, head and neck, liver or kidney cancer. This specimen was CD4+ or CD8+ T cells sorted from blood, taken in a trial of the OX40 agonist ivuxolimab. The CDR3 spells CASSPGINQPQHF. The CDR3 nucleotides read TGTGCCAGCTCACCCGGGATCAATCAGCCCCAGCATTTT.